This TCR beta chain was identified in a study of T cells in Graves' hyperthyroidism and ophthalmopathy. Study-wide points: Ophthalmopathy was separated from stable hyperthyroidism by a 13 V-J model.

Amplification targeted TCR beta CDR3 regions from RNA transcripts. During a first-round RT-PCR of the TCR CDR3, the HTBI primer set was used. MiXCR, applied by TCRdb to the multiplex PCR reads, yields one record per CDR3 protein. The data show about 400,000 distinct CDR3 sequences, under 15% seen once. Patients were excluded because of uncontrolled infection, other autoimmune disease, pregnancy or lactation. Concerning this clonotype itself: The antigen remains undetermined.

The ends were cut back, 8 bases at V and 6 bases at J, with 11 bases in the middle. CDR3 length: 12 residues. Germline assignment: CDR1 ENHRY and CDR2 SYGVKD. The TCR was taken from a young man with Graves' ophthalmopathy. The sequencing sample was made of blood. The chain employs TRBV10-3 and TRBJ1-5; D is uncertain. The CDR3: CAIGSGGQPQHF. DNA for the CDR3: TGTGCCATCGGTTCAGGAGGTCAGCCCCAGCATTTT.